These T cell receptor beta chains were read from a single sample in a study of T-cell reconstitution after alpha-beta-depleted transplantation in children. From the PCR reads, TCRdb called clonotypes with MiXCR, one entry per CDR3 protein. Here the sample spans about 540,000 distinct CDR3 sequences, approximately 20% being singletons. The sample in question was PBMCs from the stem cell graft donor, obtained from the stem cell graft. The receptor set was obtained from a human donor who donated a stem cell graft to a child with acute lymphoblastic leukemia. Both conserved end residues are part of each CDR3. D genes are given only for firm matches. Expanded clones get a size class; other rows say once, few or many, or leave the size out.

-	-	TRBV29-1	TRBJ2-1	TGCAGCGTTGTGGGGGTGGCCGACAATGAGCAGTTCTTC	CSVVGVADNEQFF
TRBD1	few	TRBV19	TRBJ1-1	TGTGCCAGTAGTACCGGGACAGAACTAAACATGAACACTGAAGCTTTCTTT	CASSTGTELNMNTEAFF
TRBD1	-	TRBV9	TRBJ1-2	TGTGCCAGCAGCGGGGACAGGGCCCATGGCTACACCTTC	CASSGDRAHGYTF
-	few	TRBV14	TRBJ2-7	TGTGCCAGCAGCCCACAAAGGGCGGGCGACTCCTACGAGCAGTACTTC	CASSPQRAGDSYEQYF
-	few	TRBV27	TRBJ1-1	TGTGCCAGCAGTGGGATGAACACTGAAGCTTTCTTT	CASSGMNTEAFF
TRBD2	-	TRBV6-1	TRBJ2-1	TGTGCCAGCAGTGAAAGCGCCCTAGCGGGAGGGCAGTTCTTC	CASSESALAGGQFF
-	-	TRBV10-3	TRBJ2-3	TGTGCCATTTCATCAACGGGACAAACAGATACGCAGTATTTT	CAISSTGQTDTQYF
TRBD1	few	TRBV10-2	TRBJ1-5	TGCGCCAGCAGCTACACACCGACAGGGGGGGGCAATCAGCCCCAGCATTTT	CASSYTPTGGGNQPQHF
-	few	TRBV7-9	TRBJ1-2	TGTGCCAGCAGCCCCGAATCGGGGGCGGGCTATGGCTACACCTTC	CASSPESGAGYGYTF
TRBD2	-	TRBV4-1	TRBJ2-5	TGCGCCAGCAGCCAAGGACTAGCGGGAGGGCCGGGGGAGACCCAGTACTTC	CASSQGLAGGPGETQYF
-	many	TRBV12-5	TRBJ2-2	TGTGCTAGTGGTTTGTCCGGATTGAACACCGGGGAGCTGTTTTTT	CASGLSGLNTGELFF
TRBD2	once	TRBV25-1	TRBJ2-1	TGTGCCAGCAGTCTACCCGGGACTAGCGGGAGGAAAGGGGAGCAGTTCTTC	CASSLPGTSGRKGEQFF
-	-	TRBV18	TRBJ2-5	TGTGCCAGCTCAGGGTCGTGGCAAGAGACCCAGTACTTC	CASSGSWQETQYF
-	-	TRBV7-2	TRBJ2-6	TGTGCCAGCAGCTTAGAGGCGGGGCCTGGGGCCAACGTCCTGACTTTC	CASSLEAGPGANVLTF